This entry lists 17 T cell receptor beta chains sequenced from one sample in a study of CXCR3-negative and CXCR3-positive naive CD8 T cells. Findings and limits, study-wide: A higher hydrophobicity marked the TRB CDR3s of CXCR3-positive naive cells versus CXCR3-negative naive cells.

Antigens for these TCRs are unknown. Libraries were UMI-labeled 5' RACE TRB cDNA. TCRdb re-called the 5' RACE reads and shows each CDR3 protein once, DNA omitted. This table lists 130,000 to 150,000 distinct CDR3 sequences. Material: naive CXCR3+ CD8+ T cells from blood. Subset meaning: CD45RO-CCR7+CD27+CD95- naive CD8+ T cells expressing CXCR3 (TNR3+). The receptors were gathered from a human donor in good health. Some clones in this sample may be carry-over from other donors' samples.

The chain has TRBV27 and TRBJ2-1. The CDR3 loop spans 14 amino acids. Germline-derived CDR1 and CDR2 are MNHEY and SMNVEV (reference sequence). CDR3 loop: CASSLSSDYYEQFF.

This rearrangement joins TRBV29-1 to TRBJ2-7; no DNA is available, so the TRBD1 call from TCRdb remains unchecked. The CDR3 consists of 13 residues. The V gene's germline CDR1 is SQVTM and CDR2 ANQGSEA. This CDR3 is CSVKGTGPYEQYF.

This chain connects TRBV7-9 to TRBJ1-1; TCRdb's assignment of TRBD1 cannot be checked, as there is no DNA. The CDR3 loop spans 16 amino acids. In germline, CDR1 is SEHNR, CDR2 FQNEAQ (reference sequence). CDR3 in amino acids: CASSTQTGWGDTEAFF.

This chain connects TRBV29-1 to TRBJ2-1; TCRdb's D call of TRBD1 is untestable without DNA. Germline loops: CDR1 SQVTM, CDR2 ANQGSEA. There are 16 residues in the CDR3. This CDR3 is CSPMTVGAGSYNEQFF.

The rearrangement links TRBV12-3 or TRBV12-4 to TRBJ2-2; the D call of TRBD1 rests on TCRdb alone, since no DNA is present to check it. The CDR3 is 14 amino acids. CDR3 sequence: CATVWDTITGELFF.

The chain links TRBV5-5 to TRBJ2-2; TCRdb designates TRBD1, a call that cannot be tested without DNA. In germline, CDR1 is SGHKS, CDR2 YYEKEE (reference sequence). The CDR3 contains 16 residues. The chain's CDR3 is CASSQSLDRETGELFF. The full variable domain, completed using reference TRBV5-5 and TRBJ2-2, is DAGVTQSPTHLIKTRGQQVTLRCSPISGHKSVSWYQQVLGQGPQFIFQYYEKEERGRGNFPDRFSARQFPNYSSELNVNALLLGDSALYLCASSQSLDRETGELFFGEGSRLTVL.

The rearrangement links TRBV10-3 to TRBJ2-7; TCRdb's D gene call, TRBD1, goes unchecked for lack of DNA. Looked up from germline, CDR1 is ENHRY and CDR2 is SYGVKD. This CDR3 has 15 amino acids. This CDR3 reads CAISDLDSPQGEQYF.

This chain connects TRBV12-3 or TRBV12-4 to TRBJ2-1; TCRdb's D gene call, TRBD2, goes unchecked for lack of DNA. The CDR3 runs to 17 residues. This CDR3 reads CASSPGLAGVFWNEQFF.

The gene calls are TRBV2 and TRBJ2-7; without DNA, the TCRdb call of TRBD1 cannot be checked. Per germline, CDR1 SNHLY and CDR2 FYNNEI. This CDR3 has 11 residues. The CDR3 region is CASSIPGEQYF.

CDR3 region: CASSLGREAKGDEDTQYF. The chain has TRBV12-3 or TRBV12-4 and TRBJ2-3; absent DNA, TCRdb's TRBD2 call cannot be checked. The CDR3 has 18 amino acids.

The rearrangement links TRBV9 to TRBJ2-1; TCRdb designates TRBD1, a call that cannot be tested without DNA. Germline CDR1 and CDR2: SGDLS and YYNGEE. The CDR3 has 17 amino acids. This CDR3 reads CASSLRDNKGTYNEQFF.

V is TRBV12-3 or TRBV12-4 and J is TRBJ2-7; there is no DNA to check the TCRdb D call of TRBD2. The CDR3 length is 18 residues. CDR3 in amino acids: CASSPPGRSGGAIYEQYF.

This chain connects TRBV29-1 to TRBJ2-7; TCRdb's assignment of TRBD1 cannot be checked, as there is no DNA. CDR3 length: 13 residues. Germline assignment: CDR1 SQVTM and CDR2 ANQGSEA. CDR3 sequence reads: CSVGGGNSYEQYF.

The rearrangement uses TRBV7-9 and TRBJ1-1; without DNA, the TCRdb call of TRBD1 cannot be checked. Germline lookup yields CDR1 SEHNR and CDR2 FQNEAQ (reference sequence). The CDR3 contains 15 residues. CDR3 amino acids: CASSLDETGKIEAFF.

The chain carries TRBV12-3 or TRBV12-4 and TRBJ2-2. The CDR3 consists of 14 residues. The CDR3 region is CASSLAASPGELFF.

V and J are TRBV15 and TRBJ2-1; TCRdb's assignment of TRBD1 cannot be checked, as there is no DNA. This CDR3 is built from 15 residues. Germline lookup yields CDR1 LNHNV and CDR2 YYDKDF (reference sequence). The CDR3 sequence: CATSGVMDRDNEQFF.

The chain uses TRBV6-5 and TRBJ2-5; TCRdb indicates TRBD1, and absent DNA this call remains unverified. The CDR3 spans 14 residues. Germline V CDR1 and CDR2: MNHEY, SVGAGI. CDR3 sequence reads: CASTRTGAGETQYF.